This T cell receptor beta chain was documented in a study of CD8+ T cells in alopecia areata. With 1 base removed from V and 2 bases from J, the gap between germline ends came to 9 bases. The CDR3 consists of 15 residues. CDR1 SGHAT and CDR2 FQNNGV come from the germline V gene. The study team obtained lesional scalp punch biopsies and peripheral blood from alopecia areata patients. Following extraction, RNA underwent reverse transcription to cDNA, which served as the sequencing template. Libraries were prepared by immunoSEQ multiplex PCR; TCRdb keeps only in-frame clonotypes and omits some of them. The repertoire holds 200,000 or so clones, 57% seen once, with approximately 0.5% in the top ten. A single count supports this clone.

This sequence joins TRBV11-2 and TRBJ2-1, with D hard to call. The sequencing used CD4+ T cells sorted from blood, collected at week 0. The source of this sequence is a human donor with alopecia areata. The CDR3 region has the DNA TGTGCCAGCAGCTTAGGCCCGGGCCCCTACAATGAGCAGTTCTTC. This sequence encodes CASSLGPGPYNEQFF.